This T cell receptor (beta chain) was identified during a study of blood T cell repertoires in COVID-19. In the authors' workflow: Counts of nucleated cells, estimated from reference gene primer amplification, were obtained. TCRdb's table, derived via immunoSEQ multiplex PCR, lists solely in-frame clones and lacks some. V and J calls and clone size are those listed in that table; D and trimming were worked out from the DNA. The table has approximately 440,000 clones, around 90% seen once. Cohort assignment relied on participant-reported clinical history. Germline V gene data show CDR1 as MNHEY and CDR2 as SVGAGI. The CDR3 spans 13 residues. V was clipped by 5 bases and J by 5 bases; unmatched bases: 3.

The TCR was taken from a man younger than 35 who had recovered from COVID-19. The chain links TRBV6-5 to TRBJ2-1; the match to TRBD2 covers 7 bases. Sequencing was performed on PBMCs or T cells enriched from blood (not recorded which). The CDR3 nucleotides are TGTGCCAGCAGTAAAACTAGCGACAATGAGCAGTTCTTC. It translates to CASSKTSDNEQFF.